Following are 16 T cell receptor beta chains from one sample sequenced in a study of blood T cells in healthy people across ages. A second roughly 6 to 12 cycle PCR used barcoded and J-beta primers. In TCRdb, the 5' RACE reads were re-called with MiXCR into one record per CDR3 protein. Of approximately 730,000 distinct CDR3 sequences in the sample, approximately 43% were seen once. The material sequenced was blood. The origin of the receptors is a woman aged 60 to 75 in good health.

This rearrangement joins TRBV5-1 to TRBJ2-7, with 9 bases fitting TRBD2. The ends lost 4 bases at V and 0 bases at J; junction bases unmatched: 5. This CDR3 spans 15 amino acids. The V gene's germline CDR1 is SGHRS and CDR2 YFSETQ. The CDR3 here is CASSRIAGDSYEQYF. The CDR3 DNA follows: TGCGCCAGCAGCCGAATAGCGGGAGACTCCTACGAGCAGTACTTC.

This chain connects TRBV4-3 to TRBJ2-1, with 7 bases aligning to TRBD1. CDR1 is LGHNA, CDR2 YSLEER, per germline. CDR3 length: 15 residues. J was trimmed by 6 bases and V by 3 bases; bases with no gene match: 8. The CDR3 loop reads CASSQHRGGSNEQFF. DNA of the CDR3: TGCGCCAGCAGCCAGCACAGGGGTGGTTCCAATGAGCAGTTCTTC.

The chain employs TRBV24-1 and TRBJ1-5; D is uncertain. V dropped 0 bases and J dropped 1 base, with 9 bases sitting between them. The CDR3 loop spans 16 amino acids. Germline CDR1 and CDR2: KGHDR and SFDVKD. The CDR3 DNA follows: TGTGCCACCAGTGATTTGAAGGACCCAAGCAATCAGCCCCAGCATTTT. This gives the protein CATSDLKDPSNQPQHF.

On this clonotype: One end of the junction varies from germline; a read error may be responsible. The genes are TRBV20-1 and TRBJ1-1; possibly TRBD1 for D (5 bases). This CDR3 contains 14 residues. Germline V gene data show CDR1 as DFQATT and CDR2 as SNEGSKA (reference sequence). CDR3 region: CSAGEGMGNTEAFF. The DNA for the CDR3 is TGCAGTGCTGGAGAGGGGATGGGGAACACTGAAGCTTTCTTT.

CDR3 nucleotides: TGCAGCGTTGCAAGCTCCTATAATTCACCCCTCCACTTT. Amino acids: CSVASSYNSPLHF. The chain employs TRBV29-1 and TRBJ1-6, with no clear D. Germline V gives CDR1 SQVTM, CDR2 ANQGSEA. Trimming left V 4 bases short and J 0 bases short, with 4 bases between. This CDR3 spans 13 amino acids.

The CDR3 here is CASSDQQGFPSSPLHF. The DNA for the CDR3 is TGTGCCAGCAGTGATCAACAGGGCTTTCCCTCCTCACCCCTCCACTTT. The rearrangement links TRBV6-6 to TRBJ1-6; possible D gene TRBD1, 6 bases. This CDR3 comprises 16 residues. V was trimmed by 5 bases and J by 10 bases, leaving 21 bases between them. Looked up from germline, CDR1 is MNHNY and CDR2 is SVGAGI (reference sequence).

This clonotype appeared a few times. The V gene is TRBV12-3 or TRBV12-4, the J gene TRBJ2-2; D is uncertain. The V end was cut by 6 bases, the J end by 7 bases, with 9 bases between. The CDR3 length is 12 residues. CDR3 region: CASRFSGGELFF. For the CDR3, the DNA is TGTGCCAGCAGGTTCTCAGGCGGGGAGCTGTTTTTT.

The chain links TRBV27 to TRBJ1-1; 7 positions match TRBD1. V was pared by 8 bases and J by 0 bases, with 3 bases of the junction left unmatched. Germline-derived CDR1 and CDR2 are MNHEY and SMNVEV (reference sequence). The CDR3 runs to 13 residues. CDR3 sequence (DNA): TGTGCCAGCCGGACAGGCTTGAACACTGAAGCTTTCTTT. Translation gives CASRTGLNTEAFF.

There are many counts of this clonotype. The chain links TRBV11-2 to TRBJ2-7; D may correspond to TRBD1 or TRBD2 (5 bases each). V dropped 2 bases and J dropped 3 bases, with 11 bases sitting between them. The CDR3 runs to 14 residues. The germline V gene encodes CDR1 SGHAT and CDR2 FQNNGV. The CDR3 nucleotides read TGTGCCAGCAGCTTATGGGACGAGCTCTACGAGCAGTACTTC. This gives the protein CASSLWDELYEQYF.

Only one count was recorded for this clonotype. The junction and the germline gene differ at one end; a read error may be behind it. The J gene is TRBJ1-2, the V gene TRBV5-1, with D uncertain. Germline values: CDR1 SGHRS, CDR2 YFSETQ. The CDR3 loop spans 17 amino acids. The CDR3 coding sequence is TGCGCCAGCGGCTTAATCACGGGCGTTGGACGGCGCTATGGCTACACCTTC. Encoded protein: CASGLITGVGRRYGYTF. Based on the CDR3 plus reference TRBV5-1 and TRBJ1-2, the full variable domain is KAGVTQTPRYLIKTRGQQVTLSCSPISGHRSVSWYQQTPGQGLQFLFEYFSETQRNKGNFPGRFSGRQFSNSRSEMNVSTLELGDSALYLCASGLITGVGRRYGYTFGSGTRLTVV.

This clonotype was observed a few times. The chain recombines TRBV24-1 with TRBJ2-4; 11 bases align to TRBD2. Matching the DNA end better, TRBJ2-5 makes the J call doubtful. Germline assignment: CDR1 KGHDR and CDR2 SFDVKD. The CDR3 extends over 16 amino acids. CDR3 loop: CATSDPGLAGQETQYF. DNA for the CDR3: TGTGCCACCAGTGACCCTGGACTAGCGGGCCAAGAGACCCAGTACTTC.

This chain connects TRBV6-5 to TRBJ1-1, with a possible D match to TRBD1 (6 bases). Per germline, CDR1 MNHEY and CDR2 SVGAGI. The length of the CDR3 is 13 residues. V shed 2 bases and J shed 3 bases, with 7 bases lying between them. Here the CDR3 DNA reads TGTGCCAGCAGTTACCGACAGGACACTGAAGCTTTCTTT. As protein: CASSYRQDTEAFF.

The chain carries TRBV20-1 and TRBJ2-3; D possibly corresponds to TRBD1 (6 bases). Germline V gene lookup returns CDR1 DFQATT and CDR2 SNEGSKA (reference sequence). The length of the CDR3 is 15 residues. Trimming stripped 0 bases from V and 5 bases from J, with 15 bases between. The CDR3 sequence is CSARDLTGSGDTQYF. As DNA, the CDR3 is TGCAGTGCTAGAGACCTAACAGGGTCCGGAGATACGCAGTATTTT.

The rearrangement joins TRBV27 to TRBJ2-5, with a possible D match to TRBD2 (6 bases). The DNA end lines up better with TRBJ2-7; the J call may be wrong. The length of the CDR3 is 13 residues. Germline V gives CDR1 MNHEY, CDR2 SMNVEV (reference sequence). The CDR3 is CASRGGIGNEQYF. DNA of the CDR3: TGTGCCAGCAGGGGCGGGATAGGAAACGAGCAGTACTTC.

The chain couples TRBV15 to TRBJ2-5; D ambiguous. The CDR3 length is 15 residues. The ends were cut back, 0 bases at V and 5 bases at J, with 13 bases in the middle. CDR1 is LNHNV, CDR2 YYDKDF, per germline (reference sequence). Here the CDR3 reads CATSRDLDTRETQYF. CDR3 nucleotide sequence: TGTGCCACCAGCAGAGATCTTGACACACGGGAGACCCAGTACTTC.

This chain joins TRBV10-1 and TRBJ1-5, with D hard to call. With 2 bases removed from V and 0 bases from J, the gap between germline ends came to 2 bases. This CDR3 is built from 13 residues. Per the germline V gene, CDR1 is WNHNN and CDR2 is SYGVQD (reference sequence). The CDR3 region has the DNA TGCGCCAGCAGTGAGATTAGCAATCAGCCCCAGCATTTT. This sequence encodes CASSEISNQPQHF.